The T cell receptor (beta chain) under discussion was sequenced for a study of cytomegalovirus exposure and HLA in healthy donors. This CDR3 is built from 15 residues. Unmatched junction bases numbered 7, after V lost 6 bases and J lost 1 base. Germline assignment: CDR1 SGHTA and CDR2 FQGNSA. The PCR was carried out with 60 Vbeta primers and 13 Jbeta primers. The table came from immunoSEQ multiplex PCR; TCRdb's copy has only in-frame clones and leaves some out. The sample holds about 200,000 clones; approximately 80% are singletons and the top ten take 0.2% to 0.25%. Study findings and constraints: In an earlier analysis, productive rearrangement rates for most beta V segments clustered near 87% or 30%.

This clone was recorded only once. The target antigen is unknown. The rearrangement links TRBV7-2 to TRBJ2-7, with 9 nucleotides matching TRBD2. The sequence was obtained from a girl aged 2 to 10 in good health and CMV-seronegative. The material sequenced was PBMCs. For the CDR3, the DNA is TGTGCCAGCAGGATTAGCGGGGGTTCGTCCTACGAGCAGTACTTC. As protein: CASRISGGSSYEQYF.